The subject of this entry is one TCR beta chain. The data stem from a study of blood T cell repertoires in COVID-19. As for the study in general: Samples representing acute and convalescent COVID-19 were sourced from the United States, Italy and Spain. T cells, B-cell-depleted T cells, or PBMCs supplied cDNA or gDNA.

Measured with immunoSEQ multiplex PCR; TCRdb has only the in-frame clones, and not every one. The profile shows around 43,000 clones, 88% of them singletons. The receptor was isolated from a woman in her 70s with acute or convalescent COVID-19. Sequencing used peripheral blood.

This CDR3 is CASSRTGDQPQHF. The CDR3 DNA sequence: TGTGCCAGCAGCCGCACAGGGGATCAGCCCCAGCATTTT. The rearrangement joins TRBV11-3 to TRBJ1-5, with 7 bases matching TRBD1. Germline trimming cut 5 bases from V and 5 bases from J; bases unmatched to any gene: 3. There are 13 residues in the CDR3. Germline V gene lookup returns CDR1 SGHNT and CDR2 YENEEA.